This T cell receptor (beta chain) was retrieved from a study of T-cell reconstitution after alpha-beta-depleted transplantation in children. Study conclusions and caveats: Two months or so post-transplant, alpha-beta T cells reportedly derived from several hundred expanded graft clones. Some patients' high day-60 TCRbeta diversity was traced to surviving recipient T cells and thymic progenitors. T-cell numbers and diversity one year post-transplant derived largely from freshly generated T cells.

The CDR3 is made up of 14 amino acids. V was trimmed by 7 bases and J by 2 bases, leaving 15 bases between them. Germline V lookup: CDR1 MGHRA, CDR2 YSYEKL. The TCRbeta library incorporated unique molecular identifiers. TCRdb recomputed calls from the PCR reads with MiXCR, one row per CDR3 protein. The sample consists of roughly 310,000 distinct CDR3 sequences, 23% of them appearing once. Note on this clonotype: What it binds is unknown.

The TCR was taken from a male patient younger than 18 who had a stem cell transplant for acute lymphoblastic leukemia, so the T cells may come from the graft donor. This chain joins TRBV4-1 and TRBJ2-7; perhaps TRBD2 as D (6 bases). The specimen comprised PBMCs, mostly from graft donor cells, sampled 180 days after TCRalphabeta/CD19-depleted stem cell transplant. CDR3 amino acids: CASMEGPGPYEQYF. The CDR3 DNA reads TGCGCCAGCATGGAGGGGCCCGGGCCCTACGAGCAGTACTTC.